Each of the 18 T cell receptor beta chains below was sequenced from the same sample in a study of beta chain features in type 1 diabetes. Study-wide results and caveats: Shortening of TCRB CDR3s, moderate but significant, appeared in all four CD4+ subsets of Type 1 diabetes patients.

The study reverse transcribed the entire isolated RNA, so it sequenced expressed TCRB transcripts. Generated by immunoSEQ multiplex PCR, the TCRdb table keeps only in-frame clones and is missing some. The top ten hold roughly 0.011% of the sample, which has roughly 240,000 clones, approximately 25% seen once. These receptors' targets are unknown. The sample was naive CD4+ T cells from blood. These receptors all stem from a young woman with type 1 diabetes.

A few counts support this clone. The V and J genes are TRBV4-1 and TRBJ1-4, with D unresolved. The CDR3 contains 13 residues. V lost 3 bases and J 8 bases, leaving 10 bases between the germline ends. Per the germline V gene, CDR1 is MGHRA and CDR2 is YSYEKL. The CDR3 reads CASSHLWREKLFF. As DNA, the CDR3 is TGCGCCAGCAGCCACCTTTGGAGGGAAAAACTGTTTTTT.

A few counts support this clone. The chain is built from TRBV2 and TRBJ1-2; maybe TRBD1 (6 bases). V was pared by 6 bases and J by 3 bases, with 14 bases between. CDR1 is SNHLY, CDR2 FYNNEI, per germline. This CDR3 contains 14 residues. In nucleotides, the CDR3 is TGTGCCAGCAGCTACAGGGTCGGTGACTATGGCTACACCTTC. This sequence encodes CASSYRVGDYGYTF.

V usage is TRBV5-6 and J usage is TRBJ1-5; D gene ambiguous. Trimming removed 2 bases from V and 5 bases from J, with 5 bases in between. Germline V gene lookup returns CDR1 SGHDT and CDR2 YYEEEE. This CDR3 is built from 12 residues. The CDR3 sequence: CASSFVDQPQHF. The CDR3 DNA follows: TGTGCCAGCAGCTTTGTAGATCAGCCCCAGCATTTT.

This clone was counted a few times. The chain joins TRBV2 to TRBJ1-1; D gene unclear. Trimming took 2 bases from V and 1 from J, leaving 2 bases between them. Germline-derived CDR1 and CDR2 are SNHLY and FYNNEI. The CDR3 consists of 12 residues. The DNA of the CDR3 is TGTGCCAGCAGTGAACAGAACACTGAAGCTTTCTTT. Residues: CASSEQNTEAFF.

Written as DNA, the CDR3 is TGTGCCACCAGCTCAGGGGGGGAGACCCAGTACTTC. Translating it yields CATSSGGETQYF. This chain uses TRBV15 with TRBJ2-5, with TRBD1 as a possible D gene (7 bases). Trimming removed 5 bases from V and 5 bases from J, with 9 bases in between. The CDR3 consists of 12 residues. In germline, CDR1 is LNHNV, CDR2 YYDKDF (reference sequence).

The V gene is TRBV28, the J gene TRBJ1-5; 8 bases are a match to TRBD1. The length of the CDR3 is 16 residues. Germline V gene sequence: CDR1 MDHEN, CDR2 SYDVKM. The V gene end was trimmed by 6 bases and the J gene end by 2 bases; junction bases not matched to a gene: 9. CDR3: CASRGAGGAGNQPQHF. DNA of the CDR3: TGTGCCAGCAGGGGAGCAGGGGGCGCGGGCAATCAGCCCCAGCATTTT. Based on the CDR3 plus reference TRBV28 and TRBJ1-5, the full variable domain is DVKVTQSSRYLVKRTGEKVFLECVQDMDHENMFWYRQDPGLGLRLIYFSYDVKMKEKGDIPEGYSVSREKKERFSLILESASTNQTSMYLCASRGAGGAGNQPQHFGDGTRLSIL.

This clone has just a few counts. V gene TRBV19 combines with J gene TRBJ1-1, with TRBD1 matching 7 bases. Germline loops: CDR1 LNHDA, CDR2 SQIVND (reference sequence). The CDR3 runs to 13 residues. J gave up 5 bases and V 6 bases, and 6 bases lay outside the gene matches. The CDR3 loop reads CASSATGATEAFF. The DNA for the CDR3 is TGTGCCAGTAGCGCTACAGGGGCGACTGAAGCTTTCTTT.

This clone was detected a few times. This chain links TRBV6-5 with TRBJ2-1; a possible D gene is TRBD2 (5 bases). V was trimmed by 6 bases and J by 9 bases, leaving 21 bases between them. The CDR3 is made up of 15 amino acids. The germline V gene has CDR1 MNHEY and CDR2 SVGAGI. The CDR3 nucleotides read TGTGCCAGCAGAAATACGGGATTATTTAGTGGTGAGCAGTTCTTC. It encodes CASRNTGLFSGEQFF.

The CDR3 sequence: CASSLLAGEETQYF. CDR3 coding DNA: TGTGCCAGCAGCTTACTAGCGGGAGAAGAGACCCAGTACTTC. The V call is TRBV7-8, the J call TRBJ2-5, with 10 bases lining up with TRBD2. The CDR3 length is 14 residues. V trimming: 2 bases; J trimming: 3 bases; junction bases outside the gene matches: 0. Germline CDR1 reads SGHVS; CDR2 reads FQNEAQ.

CDR3 coding DNA: TGTGCCATCAGTGAGGGGACAGACGGTTGGTCCGAGCAGTACTTC. This encodes CAISEGTDGWSEQYF. The chain employs TRBV10-3 and TRBJ2-7; 7 bases match TRBD1. CDR1 is ENHRY, CDR2 SYGVKD, per germline. The CDR3 extends over 15 amino acids. The V segment lost 2 bases and the J segment 6 bases; nucleotides outside the gene matches: 10.

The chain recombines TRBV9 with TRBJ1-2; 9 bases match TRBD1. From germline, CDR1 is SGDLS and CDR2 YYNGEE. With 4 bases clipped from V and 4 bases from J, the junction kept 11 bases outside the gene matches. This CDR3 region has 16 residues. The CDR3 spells CASSSLQGAGSYGYTF. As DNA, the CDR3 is TGTGCCAGCAGCTCCTTACAGGGGGCGGGTAGCTATGGCTACACCTTC.

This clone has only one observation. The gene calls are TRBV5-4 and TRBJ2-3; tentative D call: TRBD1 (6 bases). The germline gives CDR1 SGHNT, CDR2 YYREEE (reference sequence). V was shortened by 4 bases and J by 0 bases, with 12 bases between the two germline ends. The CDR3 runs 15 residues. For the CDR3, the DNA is TGTGCCAGCAGCAAAGACAGGCAAAGCACAGATACGCAGTATTTT. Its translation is CASSKDRQSTDTQYF.

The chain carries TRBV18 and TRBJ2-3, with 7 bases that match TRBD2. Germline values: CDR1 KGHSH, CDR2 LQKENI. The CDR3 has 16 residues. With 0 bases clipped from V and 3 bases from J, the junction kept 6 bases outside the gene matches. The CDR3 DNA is TGTGCCAGCTCACCACCGGGACTACACGTGACAGATACGCAGTATTTT. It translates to CASSPPGLHVTDTQYF.

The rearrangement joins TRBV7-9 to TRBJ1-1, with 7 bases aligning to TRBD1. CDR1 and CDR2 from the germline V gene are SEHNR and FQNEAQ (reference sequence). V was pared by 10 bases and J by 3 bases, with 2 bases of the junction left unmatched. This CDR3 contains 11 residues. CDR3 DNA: TGTGCCACCACAGGGGACACTGAAGCTTTCTTT. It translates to CATTGDTEAFF. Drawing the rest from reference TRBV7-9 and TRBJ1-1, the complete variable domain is DTGVSQNPRHKITKRGQNVTFRCDPISEHNRLYWYRQTLGQGPEFLTYFQNEAQLEKSRLLSDRFSAERPKGSFSTLEIQRTEQGDSAMYLCATTGDTEAFFGQGTRLTVV.

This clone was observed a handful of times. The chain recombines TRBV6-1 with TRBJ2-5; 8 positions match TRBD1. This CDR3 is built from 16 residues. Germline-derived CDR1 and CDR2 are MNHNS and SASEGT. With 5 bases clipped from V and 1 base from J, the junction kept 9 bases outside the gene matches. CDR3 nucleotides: TGTGCCAGCAGTCAAGAATCCGGGACAGGCCAAGAGACCCAGTACTTC. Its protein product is CASSQESGTGQETQYF.

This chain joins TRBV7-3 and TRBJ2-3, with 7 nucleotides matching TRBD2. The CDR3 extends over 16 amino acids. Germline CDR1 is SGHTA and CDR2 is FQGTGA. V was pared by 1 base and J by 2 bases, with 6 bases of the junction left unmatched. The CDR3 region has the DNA TGTGCCAGCAGCTTAAACCTGGGAGGGACCACAGATACGCAGTATTTT. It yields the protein CASSLNLGGTTDTQYF. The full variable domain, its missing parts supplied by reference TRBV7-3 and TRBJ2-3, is GAGVSQTPSNKVTEKGKYVELRCDPISGHTALYWYRQSLGQGPEFLIYFQGTGAADDSGLPNDRFFAVRPEGSVSTLKIQRTERGDSAVYLCASSLNLGGTTDTQYFGPGTRLTVL.

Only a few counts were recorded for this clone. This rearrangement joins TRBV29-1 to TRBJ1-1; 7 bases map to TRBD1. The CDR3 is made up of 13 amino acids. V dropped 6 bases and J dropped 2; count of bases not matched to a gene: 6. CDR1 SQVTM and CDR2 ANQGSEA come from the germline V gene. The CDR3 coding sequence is TGCAGCGTCGACCGGGACAGAAACACTGAAGCTTTCTTT. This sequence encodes CSVDRDRNTEAFF.

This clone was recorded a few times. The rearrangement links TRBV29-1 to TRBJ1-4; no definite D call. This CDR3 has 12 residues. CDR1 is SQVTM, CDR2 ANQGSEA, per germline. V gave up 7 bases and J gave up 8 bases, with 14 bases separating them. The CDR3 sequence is CSALTPSEKLFF. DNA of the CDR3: TGCAGCGCCCTCACCCCAAGCGAAAAACTGTTTTTT.